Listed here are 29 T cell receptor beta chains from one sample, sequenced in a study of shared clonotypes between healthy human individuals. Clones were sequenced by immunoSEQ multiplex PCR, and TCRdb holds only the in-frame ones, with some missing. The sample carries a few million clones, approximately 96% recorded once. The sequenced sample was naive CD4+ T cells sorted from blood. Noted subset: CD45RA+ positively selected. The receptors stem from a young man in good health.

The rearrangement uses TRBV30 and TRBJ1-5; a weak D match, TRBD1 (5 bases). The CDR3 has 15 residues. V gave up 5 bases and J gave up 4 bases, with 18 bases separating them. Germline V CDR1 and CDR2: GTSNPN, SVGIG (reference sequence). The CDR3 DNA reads TGTGCCTGGGAAATGCAGGGCCTAGCAAATCAGCCCCAGCATTTT. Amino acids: CAWEMQGLANQPQHF.

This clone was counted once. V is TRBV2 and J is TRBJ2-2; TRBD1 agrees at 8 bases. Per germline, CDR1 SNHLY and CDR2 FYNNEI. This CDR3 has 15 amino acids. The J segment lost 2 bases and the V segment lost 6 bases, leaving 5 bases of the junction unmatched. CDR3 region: CASRTDRGNTGELFF. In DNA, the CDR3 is TGTGCCAGCAGGACTGACAGGGGAAACACCGGGGAGCTGTTTTTT.

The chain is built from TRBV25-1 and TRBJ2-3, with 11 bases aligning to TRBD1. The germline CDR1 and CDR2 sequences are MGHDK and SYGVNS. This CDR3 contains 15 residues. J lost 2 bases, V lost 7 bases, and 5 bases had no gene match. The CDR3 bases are TGTGCCAGCACCGGGACAGGGGGAAACACAGATACGCAGTATTTT. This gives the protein CASTGTGGNTDTQYF.

CDR3 coding DNA: TGCGCCAGCAGCTTGGAGGGCCGACAGGGCACCGGGGAGCTGTTTTTT. Translation gives CASSLEGRQGTGELFF. The chain has TRBV5-1 and TRBJ2-2; TRBD1 matches 7 bases. The CDR3 spans 16 residues. Germline V lookup: CDR1 SGHRS, CDR2 YFSETQ. V gave up 0 bases and J gave up 4 bases; unmatched junction bases: 6.

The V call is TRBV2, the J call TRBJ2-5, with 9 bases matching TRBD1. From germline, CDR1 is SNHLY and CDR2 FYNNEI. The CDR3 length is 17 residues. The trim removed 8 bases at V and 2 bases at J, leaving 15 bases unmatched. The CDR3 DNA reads TGTGCCAGCCCTGAGGGCAGGGGGACAGGGAGTCAAGAGACCCAGTACTTC. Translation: CASPEGRGTGSQETQYF.

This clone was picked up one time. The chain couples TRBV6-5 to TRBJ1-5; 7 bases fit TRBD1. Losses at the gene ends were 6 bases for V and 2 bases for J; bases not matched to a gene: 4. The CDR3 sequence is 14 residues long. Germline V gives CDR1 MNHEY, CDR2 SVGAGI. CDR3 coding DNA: TGTGCCAGCAGGAGGGACAGCGGCAATCAGCCCCAGCATTTT. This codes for CASRRDSGNQPQHF.

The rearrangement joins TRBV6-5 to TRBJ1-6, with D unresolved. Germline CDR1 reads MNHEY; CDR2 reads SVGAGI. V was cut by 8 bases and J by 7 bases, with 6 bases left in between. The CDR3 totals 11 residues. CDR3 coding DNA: TGTGCCAGCCCCGCGAATTCACCCCTCCACTTT. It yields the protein CASPANSPLHF.

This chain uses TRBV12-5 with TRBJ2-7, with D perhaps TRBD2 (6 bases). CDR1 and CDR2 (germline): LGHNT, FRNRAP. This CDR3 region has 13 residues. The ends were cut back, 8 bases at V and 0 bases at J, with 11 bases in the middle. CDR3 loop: CASSAGYSYEQYF. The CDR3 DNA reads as TGTGCTAGTTCGGCGGGGTACTCCTACGAGCAGTACTTC.

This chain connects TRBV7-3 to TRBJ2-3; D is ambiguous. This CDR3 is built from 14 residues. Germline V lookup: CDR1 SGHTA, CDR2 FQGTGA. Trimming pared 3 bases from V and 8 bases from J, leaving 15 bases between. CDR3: CASSFGQAGSTQYF. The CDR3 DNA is TGTGCCAGCAGCTTCGGTCAGGCTGGGTCTACGCAGTATTTT. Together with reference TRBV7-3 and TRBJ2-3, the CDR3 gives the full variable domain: GAGVSQTPSNKVTEKGKYVELRCDPISGHTALYWYRQSLGQGPEFLIYFQGTGAADDSGLPNDRFFAVRPEGSVSTLKIQRTERGDSAVYLCASSFGQAGSTQYFGPGTRLTVL.

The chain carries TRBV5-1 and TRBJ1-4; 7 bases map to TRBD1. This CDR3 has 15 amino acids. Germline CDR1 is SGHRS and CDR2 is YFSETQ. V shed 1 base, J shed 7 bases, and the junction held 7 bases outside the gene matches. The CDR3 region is CASSLRDRASEKLFF. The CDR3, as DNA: TGCGCCAGCAGCTTGAGAGACAGGGCTTCTGAAAAACTGTTTTTT.

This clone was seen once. The CDR3 protein is CASSLVQQETQYF. In DNA, the CDR3 is TGTGCCAGCAGCTTAGTCCAGCAAGAGACCCAGTACTTC. This chain uses TRBV11-2 with TRBJ2-5; D not certain. The CDR3 is made up of 13 amino acids. The germline V gene encodes CDR1 SGHAT and CDR2 FQNNGV. V dropped 1 base and J dropped 2 bases, with 5 bases sitting between them.

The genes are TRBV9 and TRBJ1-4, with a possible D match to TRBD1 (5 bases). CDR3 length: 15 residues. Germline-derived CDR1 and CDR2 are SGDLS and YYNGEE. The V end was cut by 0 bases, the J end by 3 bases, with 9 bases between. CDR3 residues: CASSVAVGPNEKLFF. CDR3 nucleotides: TGTGCCAGCAGCGTAGCTGTGGGACCTAATGAAAAACTGTTTTTT. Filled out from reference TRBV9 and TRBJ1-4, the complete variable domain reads DSGVTQTPKHLITATGQRVTLRCSPRSGDLSVYWYQQSLDQGLQFLIQYYNGEERAKGNILERFSAQQFPDLHSELNLSSLELGDSALYFCASSVAVGPNEKLFFGSGTQLSVL.

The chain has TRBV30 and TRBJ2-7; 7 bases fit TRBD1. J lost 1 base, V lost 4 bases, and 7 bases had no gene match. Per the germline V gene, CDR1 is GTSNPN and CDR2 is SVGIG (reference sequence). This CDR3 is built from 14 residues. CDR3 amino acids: CAWMGQGVSYEQYF. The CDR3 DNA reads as TGTGCCTGGATGGGGCAGGGGGTATCCTACGAGCAGTACTTC.

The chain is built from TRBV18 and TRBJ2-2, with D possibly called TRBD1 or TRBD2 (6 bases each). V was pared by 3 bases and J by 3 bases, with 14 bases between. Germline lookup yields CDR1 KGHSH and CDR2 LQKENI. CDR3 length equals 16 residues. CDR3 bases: TGTGCCAGCTCACCCCTCGAGAGGGGGGACACCGGGGAGCTGTTTTTT. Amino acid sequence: CASSPLERGDTGELFF.

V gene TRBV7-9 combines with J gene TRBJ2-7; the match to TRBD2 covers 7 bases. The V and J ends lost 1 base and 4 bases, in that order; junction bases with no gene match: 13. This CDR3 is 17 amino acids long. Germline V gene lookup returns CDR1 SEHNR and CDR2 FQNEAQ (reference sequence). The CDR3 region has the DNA TGTGCCAGCAGCTTAGGGCTTCGTGGGGGGGAGACGTACGAGCAGTACTTC. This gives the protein CASSLGLRGGETYEQYF.

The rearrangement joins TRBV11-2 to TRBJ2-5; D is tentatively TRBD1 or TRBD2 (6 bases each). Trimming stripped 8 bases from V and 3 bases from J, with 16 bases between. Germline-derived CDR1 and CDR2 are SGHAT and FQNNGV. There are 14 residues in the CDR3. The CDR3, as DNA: TGTGCCAGCGAGTGGGGGGCCGGAAAAGAGACCCAGTACTTC. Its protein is CASEWGAGKETQYF. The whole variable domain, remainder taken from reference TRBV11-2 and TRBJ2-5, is EAGVAQSPRYKIIEKRQSVAFWCNPISGHATLYWYQQILGQGPKLLIQFQNNGVVDDSQLPKDRFSAERLKGVDSTLKIQPAKLEDSAVYLCASEWGAGKETQYFGPGTRLLVL.

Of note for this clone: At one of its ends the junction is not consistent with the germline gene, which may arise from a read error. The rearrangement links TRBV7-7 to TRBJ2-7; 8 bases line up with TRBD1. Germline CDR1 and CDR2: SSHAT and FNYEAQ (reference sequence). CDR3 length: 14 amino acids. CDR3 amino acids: CASSLGTGPYEQYF. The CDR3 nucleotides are TGTGCTAGCAGCTTAGGGACAGGCCCGTACGAGCAGTACTTC.

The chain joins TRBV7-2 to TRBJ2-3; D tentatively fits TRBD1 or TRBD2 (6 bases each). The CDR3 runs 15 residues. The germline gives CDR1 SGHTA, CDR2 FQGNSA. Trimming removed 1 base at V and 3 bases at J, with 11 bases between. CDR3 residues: CASSLGRGRTDTQYF. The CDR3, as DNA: TGTGCCAGCAGCTTAGGTAGGGGGAGGACAGATACGCAGTATTTT.

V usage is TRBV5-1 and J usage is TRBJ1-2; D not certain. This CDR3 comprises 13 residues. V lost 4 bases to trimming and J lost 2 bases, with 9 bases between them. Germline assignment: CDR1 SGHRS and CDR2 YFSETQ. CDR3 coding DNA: TGCGCCAGCAGCCCGGAGAACAACTATGGCTACACCTTC. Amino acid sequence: CASSPENNYGYTF.

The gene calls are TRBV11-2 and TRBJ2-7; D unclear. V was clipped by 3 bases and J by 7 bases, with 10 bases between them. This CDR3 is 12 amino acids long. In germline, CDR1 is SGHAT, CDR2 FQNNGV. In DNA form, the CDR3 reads TGTGCCAGCAGCTTGTCCGGTCTTGAGCAGTACTTC. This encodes CASSLSGLEQYF.

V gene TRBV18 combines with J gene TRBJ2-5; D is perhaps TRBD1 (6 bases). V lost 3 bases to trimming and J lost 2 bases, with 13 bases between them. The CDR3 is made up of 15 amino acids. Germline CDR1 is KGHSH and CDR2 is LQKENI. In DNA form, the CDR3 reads TGTGCCAGCTCACCCCAACCACAGGGACAAGAGACCCAGTACTTC. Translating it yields CASSPQPQGQETQYF.

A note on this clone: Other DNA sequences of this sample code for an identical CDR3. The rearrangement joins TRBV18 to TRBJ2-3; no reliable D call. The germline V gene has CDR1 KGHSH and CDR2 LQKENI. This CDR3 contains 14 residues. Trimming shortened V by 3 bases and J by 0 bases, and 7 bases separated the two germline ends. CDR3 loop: CASSPLVSTDTQYF. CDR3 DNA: TGTGCCAGCTCACCTTTGGTAAGCACAGATACGCAGTATTTT. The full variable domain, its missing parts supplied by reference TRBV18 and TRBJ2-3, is NAGVMQNPRHLVRRRGQEARLRCSPMKGHSHVYWYRQLPEEGLKFMVYLQKENIIDESGMPKERFSAEFPKEGPSILRIQQVVRGDSAAYFCASSPLVSTDTQYFGPGTRLTVL.

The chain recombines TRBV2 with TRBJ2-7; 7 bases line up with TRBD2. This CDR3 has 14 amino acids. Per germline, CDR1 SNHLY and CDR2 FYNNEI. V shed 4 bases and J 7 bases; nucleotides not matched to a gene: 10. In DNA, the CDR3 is TGTGCCAGCAGTGTCCGGGACTACGGAGATGAGCAGTACTTC. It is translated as CASSVRDYGDEQYF. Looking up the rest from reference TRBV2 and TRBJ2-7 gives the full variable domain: EPEVTQTPSHQVTQMGQEVILRCVPISNHLYFYWYRQILGQKVEFLVSFYNNEISEKSEIFDDQFSVERPDGSNFTLKIRSTKLEDSAMYFCASSVRDYGDEQYFGPGTRLTVT.

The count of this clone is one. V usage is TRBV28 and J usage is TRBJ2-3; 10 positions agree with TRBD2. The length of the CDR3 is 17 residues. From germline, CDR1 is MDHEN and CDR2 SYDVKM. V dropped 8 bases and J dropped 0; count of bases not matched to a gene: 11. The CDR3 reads CASPSSGGASSTDTQYF. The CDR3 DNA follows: TGTGCCAGCCCCTCAAGCGGGGGGGCCTCTAGCACAGATACGCAGTATTTT.

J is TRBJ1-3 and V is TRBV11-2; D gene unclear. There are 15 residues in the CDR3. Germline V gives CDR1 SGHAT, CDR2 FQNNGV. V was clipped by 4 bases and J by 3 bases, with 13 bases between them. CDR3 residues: CASSSGVSFGNTIYF. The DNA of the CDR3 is TGTGCCAGCAGCTCGGGTGTCTCTTTTGGAAACACCATATATTTT.

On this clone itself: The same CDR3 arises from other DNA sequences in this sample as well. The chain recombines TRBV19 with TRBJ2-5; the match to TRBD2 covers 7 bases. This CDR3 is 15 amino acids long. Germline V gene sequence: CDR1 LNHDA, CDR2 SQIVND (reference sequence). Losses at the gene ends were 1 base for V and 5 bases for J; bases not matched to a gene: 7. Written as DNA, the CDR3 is TGTGCCAGTAGTATAGGCGGGGGAAGAGGCGAGACCCAGTACTTC. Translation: CASSIGGGRGETQYF.

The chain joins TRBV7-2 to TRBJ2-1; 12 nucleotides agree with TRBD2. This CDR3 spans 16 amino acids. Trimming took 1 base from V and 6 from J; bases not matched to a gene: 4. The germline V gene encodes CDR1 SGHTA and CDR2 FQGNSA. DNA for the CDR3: TGTGCCAGCAGCTTAGACTTGACTAGCGGGAGCAATGAGCAGTTCTTC. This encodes CASSLDLTSGSNEQFF.

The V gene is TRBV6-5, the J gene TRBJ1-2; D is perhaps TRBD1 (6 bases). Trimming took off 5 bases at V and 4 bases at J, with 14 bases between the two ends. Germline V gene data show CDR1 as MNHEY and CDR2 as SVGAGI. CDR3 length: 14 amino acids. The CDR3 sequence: CASSSSDSFYGYTF. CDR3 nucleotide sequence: TGTGCCAGCAGTAGCTCGGACAGTTTCTATGGCTACACCTTC.

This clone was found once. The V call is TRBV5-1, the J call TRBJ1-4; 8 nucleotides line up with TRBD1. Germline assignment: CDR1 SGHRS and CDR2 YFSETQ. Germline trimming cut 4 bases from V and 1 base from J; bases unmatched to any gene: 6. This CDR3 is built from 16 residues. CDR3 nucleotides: TGCGCCAGCAGCGCCAGGGGGCGAGAAACTAATGAAAAACTGTTTTTT. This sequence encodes CASSARGRETNEKLFF.